These T cell receptor beta chains were read from a single sample in a study of T cell repertoires in cytomegalovirus infection. Via MiXCR, TCRdb re-called the reads, giving one row per CDR3 protein. The repertoire holds under 850,000 distinct CDR3 sequences, with 33% as singletons. No antigens are known for them. The material sequenced was cultured PBMCs, taken from culture after CMV antigen stimulation. These receptors originate from a human donor in good health (CMV status not recorded). Some clones in this sample may be carry-over from other donors' samples. Both conserved end residues are part of each CDR3. The D gene is left open where the match is weak. Clone size is not always given. Where it is, it says once, few, many or a class for expanded clones.

d_call: NA; clone_size: few; v_call: TRBV12-3/TRBV12-4; j_call: TRBJ1-4; cdr3_aa: CASSNEKLFF; cdr3_nt: TGTGCCAGCAGTAATGAAAAACTGTTTTTT
d_call: NA; clone_size: many; v_call: TRBV28; j_call: TRBJ2-1; cdr3_aa: CASRRHNEQFF; cdr3_nt: TGTGCCAGCAGACGACACAATGAGCAGTTCTTC
d_call: NA; clone_size: NA; v_call: TRBV12-3/TRBV12-4; j_call: TRBJ2-1; cdr3_aa: CASSLRWTEQFF; cdr3_nt: TGTGCCAGCAGTCTTCGGTGGACTGAGCAGTTCTTC
d_call: NA; clone_size: NA; v_call: TRBV19; j_call: TRBJ1-5; cdr3_aa: CASSGGGLIHRGQPQHF; cdr3_nt: TGTGCCAGCTCGGGCGGGGGGTTAATTCACCGTGGTCAGCCCCAGCATTTT
d_call: TRBD2; clone_size: few; v_call: TRBV20-1; j_call: TRBJ2-3; cdr3_aa: CSAEGLADAADTQYF; cdr3_nt: TGCAGTGCTGAGGGACTAGCGGACGCCGCAGATACGCAGTATTTT
d_call: NA; clone_size: few; v_call: TRBV12-3/TRBV12-4; j_call: TRBJ1-4; cdr3_aa: CASSHPGSNEKLFF; cdr3_nt: TGTGCCAGCAGCCACCCGGGGAGTAATGAAAAACTGTTTTTT
d_call: NA; clone_size: NA; v_call: TRBV11-2; j_call: TRBJ2-7; cdr3_aa: CASSMTVRRVFPSYEQYF; cdr3_nt: TGTGCCAGCAGCATGACTGTCAGACGCGTCTTTCCCTCCTACGAGCAGTACTTC
d_call: NA; clone_size: NA; v_call: TRBV19; j_call: TRBJ1-2; cdr3_aa: CASSIHGSLLGYTF; cdr3_nt: TGTGCCAGTAGTATTCACGGATCTCTTCTCGGCTACACCTTC
d_call: TRBD2; clone_size: NA; v_call: TRBV29-1; j_call: TRBJ2-5; cdr3_aa: CSVTTSGGAGETRYF; cdr3_nt: TGCAGCGTTACGACTAGCGGGGGGGCGGGGGAGACCCGGTACTTC
d_call: NA; clone_size: NA; v_call: TRBV20-1; j_call: TRBJ1-5; cdr3_aa: CSAREPGNQPQHF; cdr3_nt: TGCAGTGCTAGAGAACCCGGGAATCAGCCCCAGCATTTT
d_call: TRBD2; clone_size: few; v_call: TRBV7-9; j_call: TRBJ2-3; cdr3_aa: CASKRVAGGPDTDTQYF; cdr3_nt: TGTGCCAGCAAACGAGTAGCGGGAGGCCCTGACACAGATACGCAGTATTTT
d_call: NA; clone_size: NA; v_call: TRBV7-6; j_call: TRBJ2-7; cdr3_aa: CAAQRGGSRTYEQYF; cdr3_nt: TGTGCCGCCCAAAGAGGGGGGTCCCGAACCTACGAGCAGTACTTC
d_call: NA; clone_size: NA; v_call: TRBV18; j_call: TRBJ1-1; cdr3_aa: CASSQFGGVNTEAFF; cdr3_nt: TGTGCCAGCTCACAGTTTGGGGGGGTGAACACTGAAGCTTTCTTT
d_call: TRBD2; clone_size: once; v_call: TRBV6-2/TRBV6-3; j_call: TRBJ2-7; cdr3_aa: CASSSLLAGGGYEQYF; cdr3_nt: TGTGCCAGCAGCTCTCTACTAGCGGGAGGGGGCTACGAGCAGTACTTC
d_call: TRBD1; clone_size: NA; v_call: TRBV7-9; j_call: TRBJ1-1; cdr3_aa: CASSSIGTDEAFF; cdr3_nt: TGTGCCAGCAGCTCCATCGGGACAGATGAAGCTTTCTTT
d_call: NA; clone_size: NA; v_call: TRBV15; j_call: TRBJ2-1; cdr3_aa: CATSSEYNEQFF; cdr3_nt: TGTGCCACCAGCTCGGAGTACAATGAGCAGTTCTTC
d_call: NA; clone_size: NA; v_call: TRBV11-2; j_call: TRBJ1-2; cdr3_aa: CASGGREVYGYTF; cdr3_nt: TGTGCCAGCGGGGGCCGGGAAGTCTATGGCTACACCTTC
d_call: NA; clone_size: few; v_call: TRBV27; j_call: TRBJ1-5; cdr3_aa: CASRRSDSRAQHF; cdr3_nt: TGTGCCAGCAGGAGGTCGGATTCGCGCGCCCAGCATTTT
d_call: TRBD2; clone_size: NA; v_call: TRBV7-8; j_call: TRBJ2-3; cdr3_aa: CASSPRLAGYSTDTQYF; cdr3_nt: TGTGCCAGCAGCCCCCGACTAGCGGGTTATAGCACAGATACGCAGTATTTT
d_call: TRBD1; clone_size: NA; v_call: TRBV3-1; j_call: TRBJ1-6; cdr3_aa: CASSGRQGINSPLHF; cdr3_nt: TGTGCCAGCAGCGGACGACAGGGGATTAATTCACCCCTCCACTTT
d_call: TRBD1; clone_size: NA; v_call: TRBV7-8; j_call: TRBJ1-3; cdr3_aa: CASSMGTVGNTIYF; cdr3_nt: TGTGCCAGCAGCATGGGGACAGTCGGAAACACCATATATTTT
d_call: NA; clone_size: NA; v_call: TRBV29-1; j_call: TRBJ1-1; cdr3_aa: CSALGQGYTNTEAFF; cdr3_nt: TGCAGCGCCCTAGGCCAAGGTTATACGAACACTGAAGCTTTCTTT
d_call: NA; clone_size: NA; v_call: TRBV28; j_call: TRBJ2-1; cdr3_aa: CASSFFRVRENEQFF; cdr3_nt: TGTGCCAGCAGTTTTTTCAGGGTTCGGGAAAATGAGCAGTTCTTC
d_call: NA; clone_size: NA; v_call: TRBV20-1; j_call: TRBJ1-1; cdr3_aa: CSASGQGPSNTEAFF; cdr3_nt: TGCAGTGCTAGCGGCCAGGGACCCTCCAACACTGAAGCTTTCTTT
d_call: NA; clone_size: NA; v_call: TRBV12-3/TRBV12-4; j_call: TRBJ2-7; cdr3_aa: CASSYQQATPQYF; cdr3_nt: TGTGCCAGCAGTTACCAACAGGCGACTCCACAGTACTTC
d_call: NA; clone_size: NA; v_call: TRBV5-4; j_call: TRBJ1-2; cdr3_aa: CASSLEDSSVNYGYTF; cdr3_nt: TGTGCCAGCAGCTTGGAGGACAGTTCAGTTAACTATGGCTACACCTTC
d_call: TRBD2; clone_size: many; v_call: TRBV7-2; j_call: TRBJ2-5; cdr3_aa: CASRFGTSPGETQYF; cdr3_nt: TGTGCCAGCAGATTTGGGACTAGCCCAGGGGAGACCCAGTACTTC
d_call: TRBD2; clone_size: NA; v_call: TRBV27; j_call: TRBJ2-1; cdr3_aa: CASSLGPGLAVSYNEQFF; cdr3_nt: TGTGCCAGCAGTTTAGGTCCGGGACTAGCGGTTTCCTACAATGAGCAGTTCTTC
d_call: TRBD1; clone_size: few; v_call: TRBV5-1; j_call: TRBJ2-1; cdr3_aa: CASSLARGQGAFNEQFF; cdr3_nt: TGCGCCAGCAGCTTGGCCAGGGGGCAGGGGGCCTTCAATGAGCAGTTCTTC
d_call: NA; clone_size: few; v_call: TRBV7-2; j_call: TRBJ1-5; cdr3_aa: CASSLMGGNQPQHF; cdr3_nt: TGTGCCAGCAGCTTAATGGGGGGCAATCAGCCCCAGCATTTT
d_call: TRBD1; clone_size: few; v_call: TRBV7-4; j_call: TRBJ1-1; cdr3_aa: CASSAMGQGITEAFF; cdr3_nt: TGTGCCAGCAGCGCAATGGGACAGGGGATTACTGAAGCTTTCTTT
d_call: NA; clone_size: many; v_call: TRBV6-1; j_call: TRBJ1-3; cdr3_aa: CASSERENSGNTIYF; cdr3_nt: TGTGCCAGCAGTGAACGAGAGAACTCTGGAAACACCATATATTTT
d_call: TRBD1; clone_size: few; v_call: TRBV20-1; j_call: TRBJ1-5; cdr3_aa: CSAYRQGGNQPQHF; cdr3_nt: TGCAGTGCTTACCGACAGGGGGGAAATCAGCCCCAGCATTTT
d_call: TRBD1; clone_size: NA; v_call: TRBV12-3/TRBV12-4; j_call: TRBJ1-2; cdr3_aa: CASISNTRDSSLYGYTF; cdr3_nt: TGTGCCAGCATTTCGAACACCCGGGACAGCTCCCTCTATGGCTACACCTTC
d_call: NA; clone_size: NA; v_call: TRBV27; j_call: TRBJ2-7; cdr3_aa: CASRTSAHEQYF; cdr3_nt: TGTGCCAGCAGGACGAGTGCCCACGAGCAGTACTTC
d_call: TRBD2; clone_size: many; v_call: TRBV7-2; j_call: TRBJ2-7; cdr3_aa: CASSFGTSMYEQYF; cdr3_nt: TGTGCCAGCAGCTTCGGGACTAGCATGTACGAGCAGTACTTC
d_call: NA; clone_size: NA; v_call: TRBV12-3/TRBV12-4; j_call: TRBJ2-3; cdr3_aa: CASSLAPFPDTQYF; cdr3_nt: TGTGCCAGCAGTTTAGCCCCATTCCCGGATACGCAGTATTTT
d_call: TRBD1; clone_size: NA; v_call: TRBV27; j_call: TRBJ2-7; cdr3_aa: CASSRQGVIYEQYF; cdr3_nt: TGTGCCAGCAGCCGACAGGGGGTAATATACGAGCAGTACTTC
d_call: TRBD2; clone_size: NA; v_call: TRBV24-1; j_call: TRBJ2-1; cdr3_aa: CATSDSNGGALSEQFF; cdr3_nt: TGTGCCACCAGTGATTCCAACGGGGGGGCTCTGAGTGAGCAGTTCTTC
d_call: TRBD1; clone_size: NA; v_call: TRBV11-2; j_call: TRBJ2-3; cdr3_aa: CASSLGIRGRKSTDTQYF; cdr3_nt: TGTGCCAGCAGCTTAGGAATCAGGGGGCGCAAATCTACAGATACGCAGTATTTT
d_call: NA; clone_size: NA; v_call: TRBV2; j_call: TRBJ2-3; cdr3_aa: CASSIMGTDTQYF; cdr3_nt: TGTGCCAGCAGCATCATGGGGACAGATACGCAGTATTTT
d_call: TRBD2; clone_size: NA; v_call: TRBV12-3/TRBV12-4; j_call: TRBJ2-7; cdr3_aa: CASTVAGGPYEQYF; cdr3_nt: TGTGCCAGCACCGTAGCGGGAGGTCCCTACGAGCAGTACTTC
d_call: NA; clone_size: NA; v_call: TRBV18; j_call: TRBJ1-5; cdr3_aa: CASSRQPQHF; cdr3_nt: TGTGCCAGCTCACGGCAGCCCCAGCATTTT
d_call: TRBD1; clone_size: few; v_call: TRBV6-2/TRBV6-3; j_call: TRBJ1-5; cdr3_aa: CASRKTGGEGQPQHF; cdr3_nt: TGTGCCAGCAGGAAGACAGGGGGCGAAGGTCAGCCCCAGCATTTT
d_call: NA; clone_size: NA; v_call: TRBV29-1; j_call: TRBJ1-3; cdr3_aa: CSAIRTGNTIYF; cdr3_nt: TGCAGCGCCATTCGGACTGGAAACACCATATATTTT
d_call: NA; clone_size: NA; v_call: TRBV20-1; j_call: TRBJ2-3; cdr3_aa: CSALRFGPSTDTQYF; cdr3_nt: NA
d_call: TRBD1; clone_size: NA; v_call: TRBV2; j_call: TRBJ2-3; cdr3_aa: CARRTGITDTQYF; cdr3_nt: TGTGCCAGACGGACAGGGATCACAGATACGCAGTATTTT
d_call: TRBD2; clone_size: NA; v_call: TRBV4-1; j_call: TRBJ2-5; cdr3_aa: CASSHFGTSGMGRETQYF; cdr3_nt: TGCGCCAGCAGCCACTTTGGGACTAGCGGGATGGGGCGGGAGACCCAGTACTTC
d_call: NA; clone_size: NA; v_call: TRBV9; j_call: TRBJ2-7; cdr3_aa: CASSPQDDHEQYF; cdr3_nt: TGTGCCAGCAGCCCTCAGGACGACCACGAGCAGTACTTC
d_call: NA; clone_size: many; v_call: TRBV7-2; j_call: TRBJ1-3; cdr3_aa: CASSLLGVTDSGNTIYF; cdr3_nt: TGTGCCAGCAGCTTACTTGGGGTAACAGACTCTGGAAACACCATATATTTT
d_call: NA; clone_size: NA; v_call: TRBV18; j_call: TRBJ2-7; cdr3_aa: CASSSSGVTSYEQYF; cdr3_nt: TGTGCCAGCTCATCCTCAGGGGTCACCTCCTACGAGCAGTACTTC